This is a list of T cell receptor beta chains from one sample in a study of cytomegalovirus exposure and HLA in healthy donors. Method: immunoSEQ multiplex PCR; TCRdb's copy keeps in-frame clones and lacks some. The sample has approximately 150,000 clones; 79% are singletons. Sequenced sample: PBMCs. The receptors shown here come from a middle-aged man in good health and CMV-seronegative. CDR3s include the opening cysteine and the closing phenylalanine or tryptophan. D genes are given only for firm matches. Only some rows state a clone size, as once, few, many or a class for expanded clones.

d_gene,v_gene,j_gene,abundance,CDR3nt,CDR3aa
NA,TRBV7-2,TRBJ2-1,few,TGTGCCAGCAGCTTAGAAGGGGCCGAATACAATGAGCAGTTCTTC,CASSLEGAEYNEQFF
NA,TRBV9,TRBJ1-1,NA,TGTGCCAGCAGCGTAGATGCGGAGGGCACTGAAGCTTTCTTT,CASSVDAEGTEAFF
TRBD1,TRBV5-4,TRBJ2-2,NA,TGTGCCAGCAGCCCTATACAGGGGGCGTTGACCGGGGAGCTGTTTTTT,CASSPIQGALTGELFF
TRBD2,TRBV28,TRBJ2-1,NA,TGTGCCAGCGGTGAAGCGGGAGTAGTTAGGCGCAATGAGCAGTTCTTC,CASGEAGVVRRNEQFF
TRBD1,TRBV18,TRBJ1-2,NA,TGTGCCAGCTCACCGTTCCACCCCAACAGGGGCAGTGGCTACACCTTC,CASSPFHPNRGSGYTF
TRBD2,TRBV5-1,TRBJ2-7,NA,TGCGCCAGCAGCTTCTTCGGGAGGACCTACGAGCAGTACTTC,CASSFFGRTYEQYF
NA,TRBV19,TRBJ2-1,NA,TGTGCCAGTAGTATTAGCGGTCTAGACAATGAGCAGTTCTTC,CASSISGLDNEQFF
TRBD2,TRBV15,TRBJ2-3,few,TGTGCCACCAGCAGGGAGAAGGGACTAGCGGATTTCACAGATACGCAGTATTTT,CATSREKGLADFTDTQYF
TRBD2,TRBV10-3,TRBJ2-7,few,TGTGCCATCAGTGAGCCGACGGTTGGCGGGAGAGACTACGAGCAGTACTTC,CAISEPTVGGRDYEQYF
TRBD2,TRBV7-8,TRBJ2-3,NA,TGTGCCAGCAGCTTAGTGGGCGGGAGGGGTTGGAATACGCAGTATTTT,CASSLVGGRGWNTQYF
TRBD2,TRBV28,TRBJ2-1,NA,TGTGCCAGCAGTTTTGATGTGGCTAGCGGGAGAAGATTGAATGAGCAGTTCTTC,CASSFDVASGRRLNEQFF
TRBD2,TRBV28,TRBJ2-3,few,TGTGCCAGCAGTTTAATCACTAGCGGGAGGTCGGATACGCAGTATTTT,CASSLITSGRSDTQYF
TRBD1,TRBV28,TRBJ2-7,NA,TGTGCCAGCCGGACAGGGGGCGCCTACGAGCAGTACTTC,CASRTGGAYEQYF
NA,TRBV11-2,TRBJ2-6,NA,TGTGCCAGCAGCTTAGCCAGGGTAACCCACTCTGGGGCCAACGGCCTGACTTTC,CASSLARVTHSGANGLTF
NA,TRBV6-4,TRBJ2-3,NA,TGTGCCAGCAGTGGCGGGAGCACAGATACGCAGTATTTT,CASSGGSTDTQYF
NA,TRBV28,TRBJ2-7,NA,TGTGCCAGCAGCTCCCCAGGGGAATCCTACGAGCAGTACTTC,CASSSPGESYEQYF
TRBD1,TRBV6-1,TRBJ2-7,few,TGTGCCAGCAGCTTCGGCCGGGACAGGGGCGAGCAGTACTTC,CASSFGRDRGEQYF
NA,TRBV7-6,TRBJ1-1,NA,TGTGCCAGCAGCTTACTGGGGGCCACTGAAGCTTTCTTT,CASSLLGATEAFF
NA,TRBV6-6,TRBJ2-1,few,TGTGCCAGCAGTTACAGCCCTGACAATGAGCAGTTCTTC,CASSYSPDNEQFF
NA,TRBV11-2,TRBJ2-7,NA,TGTGCCAGCAGCTTAGGTCTCGGGGTCCGCGAGCAGTACTTC,CASSLGLGVREQYF
NA,TRBV2,TRBJ1-4,NA,TGTGCCACCCTGGGGCAGTTTGCTAATGAAAAACTGTTTTTT,CATLGQFANEKLFF
TRBD1,TRBV9,TRBJ1-1,NA,TGTGCCAGCAGCGTCGCGACAGGGGGGGATACTGAAGCTTTCTTT,CASSVATGGDTEAFF